The next 16 T cell receptor beta chains were all read from a single sample in a study of cytomegalovirus exposure and HLA in healthy donors (dated by TCRdb to 2016 to 2017). The library was generated by the immunoSEQ multiplex PCR assay. The multiplex PCR relied on a mix of 60 forward primers for TCR Vbeta segments and 13 reverse primers for TCR Jbeta segments. TCRdb carries this immuneACCESS record with in-frame sequences only. Its versions omit some clonotypes, under half of them owing to an unresolved V gene in the studies checked, with the rest unexplained. This sample's table has entries for approximately 80,000 clones. Approximately 1.1% of the sample is held by the ten biggest clonotypes. The sample comprised PBMCs. The receptors stem from a woman under 40 in good health and CMV-seronegative.

The chain is built from TRBV5-1 and TRBJ1-1, with 9 bases that match TRBD1. V gave up 0 bases and J gave up 3 bases; unmatched junction bases: 3. The CDR3 is 15 residues long. Germline-derived CDR1 and CDR2 are SGHRS and YFSETQ. CDR3 nucleotide sequence: TGCGCCAGCAGCTTGGACAGGGGGCTCCACACTGAAGCTTTCTTT. Its translation is CASSLDRGLHTEAFF.

The chain is built from TRBV4-1 and TRBJ2-1; 8 nucleotides match TRBD2. Germline CDR1 MGHRA, CDR2 YSYEKL. There are 17 residues in the CDR3. The junction had 17 bases not matched to a gene; V was cut back by 4 bases and J by 9 bases. CDR3 in DNA: TGCGCCAGCAGCCCAACGGGGGGAGCGGGGGATAGGGGTGAGCAGTTCTTC. Translation gives CASSPTGGAGDRGEQFF.

V usage is TRBV6-6 and J usage is TRBJ1-1; 8 nucleotides agree with TRBD1. The ends lost 6 bases at V and 10 bases at J; junction bases unmatched: 7. CDR1 and CDR2 (germline): MNHNY, SVGAGI (reference sequence). The CDR3 loop spans 12 amino acids. CDR3 bases: TGTGCCAGCAGACGACAGGGGCAAGTAGCTTTCTTT. It yields the protein CASRRQGQVAFF.

V and J are TRBV7-2 and TRBJ1-2; 8 bases are a match to TRBD1. Germline CDR1 is SGHTA and CDR2 is FQGNSA. After removal of 2 bases from V and 1 base from J, the junction contained 6 bases not matched to a gene. This CDR3 has 16 amino acids. The CDR3 region has the DNA TGTGCCAGCAGCTTAACCCCAGGGGGCTATAACTATGGCTACACCTTC. This encodes CASSLTPGGYNYGYTF.

The chain combines TRBV5-1 with TRBJ2-2; a weak D match, TRBD1 (5 bases). This CDR3 comprises 15 residues. Germline lookup yields CDR1 SGHRS and CDR2 YFSETQ. V gave up 0 bases and J gave up 2 bases, with 8 bases separating them. The CDR3 loop reads CASSLGTPNTGELFF. In DNA form, the CDR3 reads TGCGCCAGCAGCTTGGGGACACCCAACACCGGGGAGCTGTTTTTT.

The CDR3 DNA follows: TGTGCCAGCAGCCACGCCCTGGGACAAGGAAGGTACGAGCAGTACTTC. This gives the protein CASSHALGQGRYEQYF. This sequence joins TRBV14 and TRBJ2-7, with D possibly being TRBD1 (6 bases). The ends were cut back, 3 bases at V and 4 bases at J, with 19 bases in the middle. The CDR3 contains 16 residues. Germline CDR1 and CDR2: SGHDN and FVKESK.

The V gene is TRBV4-1, the J gene TRBJ1-5, with TRBD1 matching over 7 bases. V was pared by 0 bases and J by 4 bases, with 3 bases of the junction left unmatched. Germline values: CDR1 MGHRA, CDR2 YSYEKL. There are 15 residues in the CDR3. CDR3 DNA sequence: TGCGCCAGCAGCCAAGACGACAGGGAAAATCAGCCCCAGCATTTT. This sequence encodes CASSQDDRENQPQHF.

The chain has TRBV28 and TRBJ1-5, with 8 bases identical to TRBD1. With V trimmed by 6 bases and J by 7 bases, 8 bases remained unmatched. The CDR3 extends over 14 amino acids. Germline loops: CDR1 MDHEN, CDR2 SYDVKM. The CDR3 bases are TGTGCCAGCAGGATGACAGGGGAGGGCCAGCCCCAGCATTTT. Its translation is CASRMTGEGQPQHF.

V gene TRBV11-2 combines with J gene TRBJ1-2, with 8 bases matching TRBD1. CDR3 length: 13 residues. Germline V gene lookup returns CDR1 SGHAT and CDR2 FQNNGV. V was pared by 5 bases and J by 7 bases, with 6 bases of the junction left unmatched. CDR3 region: CASSLQGAGGYTF. CDR3 bases: TGTGCCAGCAGCCTCCAGGGGGCGGGTGGCTACACCTTC.

For this clone: This sample also contains other DNA sequences that code for the same CDR3. The chain has TRBV19 and TRBJ2-7, with a weak D call TRBD2 (5 bases). The CDR3 extends over 12 amino acids. The germline V gene encodes CDR1 LNHDA and CDR2 SQIVND (reference sequence). V was trimmed by 1 base and J by 6 bases, leaving 7 bases between them. CDR3 nucleotides: TGTGCCAGTAGTATAGTCGCGGGCGAGCAGTACTTC. It yields the protein CASSIVAGEQYF.

The chain joins TRBV4-2 to TRBJ2-1; TRBD1 aligns across 7 bases. The CDR3 consists of 13 residues. In germline, CDR1 is LGHNA, CDR2 YNFKEQ. Trimming cost V 2 bases and J 7 bases; bases outside gene matches: 2. This chain's CDR3 is CASSQPTGNEQFF. The CDR3 coding sequence is TGTGCCAGCAGCCAACCGACAGGGAATGAGCAGTTCTTC.

J is TRBJ1-1 and V is TRBV6-1, with TRBD1 matching 7 bases. V was pared by 6 bases and J by 11 bases, with 18 bases of the junction left unmatched. CDR1 is MNHNS and CDR2 is SASEGT in the germline V gene. The CDR3 spans 15 residues. The CDR3 sequence is CASSPISTGARRAFF. The CDR3, as DNA: TGTGCCAGCAGCCCAATCTCAACAGGGGCACGCAGGGCTTTCTTT.

The V call is TRBV5-1, the J call TRBJ1-2; a possible D gene is TRBD1 (5 bases). The germline V gene encodes CDR1 SGHRS and CDR2 YFSETQ. The CDR3 is 14 residues long. Trimming left V 6 bases short and J 8 bases short, with 20 bases between. CDR3: CASTLDSQDSGYTF. The CDR3 DNA reads TGCGCCAGCACCCTTGACAGCCAGGATAGCGGCTACACCTTC. The whole variable domain, remainder taken from reference TRBV5-1 and TRBJ1-2, is KAGVTQTPRYLIKTRGQQVTLSCSPISGHRSVSWYQQTPGQGLQFLFEYFSETQRNKGNFPGRFSGRQFSNSRSEMNVSTLELGDSALYLCASTLDSQDSGYTFGSGTRLTVV.

The genes are TRBV29-1 and TRBJ2-7, with 12 nucleotides matching TRBD2. CDR1 and CDR2 from the germline V gene are SQVTM and ANQGSEA. The ends lost 6 bases at V and 5 bases at J; junction bases unmatched: 11. This CDR3 region has 15 residues. This CDR3 is CSVKQRTSGTHEQYF. The CDR3 coding sequence is TGCAGCGTCAAACAACGGACTAGCGGGACCCACGAGCAGTACTTC.

J is TRBJ2-2 and V is TRBV6-5; D perhaps matches TRBD2 (5 bases). Germline V gives CDR1 MNHEY, CDR2 SVGAGI. With 6 bases removed from V and 1 base from J, the gap between germline ends came to 9 bases. The CDR3 covers 14 residues. The CDR3 is CASSRGRNTGELFF. The CDR3 DNA reads TGTGCCAGCAGCCGAGGGAGGAACACCGGGGAGCTGTTTTTT.

The chain employs TRBV19 and TRBJ1-5; TRBD1 is a possible D gene (5 bases). The germline V and J ends were trimmed by 7 bases and 11 bases, with 21 bases remaining between them. The CDR3 consists of 14 residues. Germline loops: CDR1 LNHDA, CDR2 SQIVND (reference sequence). CDR3 nucleotides: TGTGCCAGTACAATGGGGCCCACGAGAGATGCCCAGCATTTT. Translated: CASTMGPTRDAQHF.